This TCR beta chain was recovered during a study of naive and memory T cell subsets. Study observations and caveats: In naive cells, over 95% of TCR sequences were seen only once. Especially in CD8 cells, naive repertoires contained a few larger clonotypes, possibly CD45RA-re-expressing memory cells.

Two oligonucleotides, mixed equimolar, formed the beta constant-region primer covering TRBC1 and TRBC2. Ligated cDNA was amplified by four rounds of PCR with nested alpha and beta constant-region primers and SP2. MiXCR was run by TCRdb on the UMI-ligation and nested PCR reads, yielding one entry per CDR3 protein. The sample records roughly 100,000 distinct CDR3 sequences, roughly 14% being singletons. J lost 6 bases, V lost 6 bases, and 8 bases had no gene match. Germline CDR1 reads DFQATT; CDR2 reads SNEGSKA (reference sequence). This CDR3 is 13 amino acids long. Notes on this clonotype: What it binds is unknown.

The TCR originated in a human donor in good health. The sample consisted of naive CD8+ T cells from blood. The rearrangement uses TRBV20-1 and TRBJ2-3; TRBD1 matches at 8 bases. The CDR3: CSAIDRGQDTQYF. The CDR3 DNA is TGCAGTGCGATTGACAGGGGCCAGGATACGCAGTATTTT.